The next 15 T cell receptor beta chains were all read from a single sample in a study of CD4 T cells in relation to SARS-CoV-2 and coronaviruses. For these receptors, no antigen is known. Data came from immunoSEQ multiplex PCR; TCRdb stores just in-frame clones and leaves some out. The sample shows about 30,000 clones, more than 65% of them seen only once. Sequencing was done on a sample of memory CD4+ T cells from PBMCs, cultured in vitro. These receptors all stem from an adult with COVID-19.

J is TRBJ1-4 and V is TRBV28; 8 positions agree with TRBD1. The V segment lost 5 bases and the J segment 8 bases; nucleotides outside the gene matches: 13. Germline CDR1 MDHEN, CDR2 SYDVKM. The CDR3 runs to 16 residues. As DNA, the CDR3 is TGTGCCAGCAGTCACCCTGAAGGACAGGGAGGAGAAAAACTGTTTTTT. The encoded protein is CASSHPEGQGGEKLFF.

CDR3 DNA sequence: TGTGCCAGCAGCTTTACAGGGGATTCACCCCTCCACTTT. Translating gives CASSFTGDSPLHF. The chain employs TRBV7-3 and TRBJ1-6, with 7 bases matching TRBD1. The V gene end was trimmed by 3 bases and the J gene end by 8 bases; junction bases not matched to a gene: 1. Germline V CDR1 and CDR2: SGHTA, FQGTGA. This CDR3 comprises 13 residues.

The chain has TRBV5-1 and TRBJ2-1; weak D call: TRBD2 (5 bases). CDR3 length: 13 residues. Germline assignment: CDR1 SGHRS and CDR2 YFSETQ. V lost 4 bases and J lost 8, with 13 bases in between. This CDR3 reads CASSLGGWDEQFF. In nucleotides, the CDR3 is TGCGCCAGCAGCCTAGGAGGCTGGGATGAGCAGTTCTTC. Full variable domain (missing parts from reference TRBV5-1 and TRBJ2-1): KAGVTQTPRYLIKTRGQQVTLSCSPISGHRSVSWYQQTPGQGLQFLFEYFSETQRNKGNFPGRFSGRQFSNSRSEMNVSTLELGDSALYLCASSLGGWDEQFFGPGTRLTVL.

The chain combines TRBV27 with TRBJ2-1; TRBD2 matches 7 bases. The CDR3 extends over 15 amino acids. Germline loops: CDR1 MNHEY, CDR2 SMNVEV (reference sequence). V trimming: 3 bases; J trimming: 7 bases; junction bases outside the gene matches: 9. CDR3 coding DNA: TGTGCCAGCAGTTTTTTGGCGGGAGATCTAAATGAGCAGTTCTTC. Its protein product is CASSFLAGDLNEQFF.

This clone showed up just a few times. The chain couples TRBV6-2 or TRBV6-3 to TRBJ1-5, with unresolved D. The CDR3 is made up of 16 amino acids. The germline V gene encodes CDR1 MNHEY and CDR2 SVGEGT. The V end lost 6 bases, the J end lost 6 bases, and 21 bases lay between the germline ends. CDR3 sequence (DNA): TGTGCCAGCAGCTATGGGCTTAGGGAATCCGGTCAGCCCCAGCATTTT. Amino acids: CASSYGLRESGQPQHF.

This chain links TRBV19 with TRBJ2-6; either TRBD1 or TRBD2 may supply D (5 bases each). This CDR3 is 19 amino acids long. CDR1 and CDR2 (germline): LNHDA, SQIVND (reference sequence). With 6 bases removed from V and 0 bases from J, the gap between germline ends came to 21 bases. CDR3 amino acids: CASRAAWDETSSGANVLTF. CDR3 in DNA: TGTGCCAGTAGGGCTGCTTGGGACGAGACCTCCTCTGGGGCCAACGTCCTGACTTTC.

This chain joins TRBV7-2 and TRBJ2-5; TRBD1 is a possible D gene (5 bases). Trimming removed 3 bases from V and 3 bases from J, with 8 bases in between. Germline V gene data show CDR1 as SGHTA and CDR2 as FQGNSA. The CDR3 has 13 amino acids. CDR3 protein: CASSLGQEETQYF. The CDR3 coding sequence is TGTGCCAGCAGCTTGGGGCAAGAAGAGACCCAGTACTTC. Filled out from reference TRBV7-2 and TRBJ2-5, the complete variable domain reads GAGVSQSPSNKVTEKGKDVELRCDPISGHTALYWYRQSLGQGLEFLIYFQGNSAPDKSGLPSDRFSAERTGGSVSTLTIQRTQQEDSAVYLCASSLGQEETQYFGPGTRLLVL.

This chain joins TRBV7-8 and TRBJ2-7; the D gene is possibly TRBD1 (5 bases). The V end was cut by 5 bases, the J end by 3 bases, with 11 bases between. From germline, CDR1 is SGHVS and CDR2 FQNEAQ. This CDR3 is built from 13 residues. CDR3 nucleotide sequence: TGTGCCAGCAGCCCGCGACAGATCTACGAGCAGTACTTC. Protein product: CASSPRQIYEQYF. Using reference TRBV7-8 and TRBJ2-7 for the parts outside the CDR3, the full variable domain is GAGVSQSPRYKVAKRGQDVALRCDPISGHVSLFWYQQALGQGPEFLTYFQNEAQLDKSGLPSDRFFAERPEGSVSTLKIQRTQQEDSAVYLCASSPRQIYEQYFGPGTRLTVT.

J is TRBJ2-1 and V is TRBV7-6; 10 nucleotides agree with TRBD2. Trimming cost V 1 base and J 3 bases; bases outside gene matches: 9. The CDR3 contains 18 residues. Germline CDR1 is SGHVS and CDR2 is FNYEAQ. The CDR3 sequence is CASSLGTSGETLYNEQFF. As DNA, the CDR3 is TGTGCCAGCAGCTTAGGGACTAGCGGAGAGACACTCTACAATGAGCAGTTCTTC.

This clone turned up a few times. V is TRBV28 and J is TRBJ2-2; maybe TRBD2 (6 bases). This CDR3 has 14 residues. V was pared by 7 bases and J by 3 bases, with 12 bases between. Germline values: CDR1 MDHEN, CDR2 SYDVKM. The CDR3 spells CASKAPSDTGELFF. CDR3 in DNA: TGTGCCAGCAAGGCTCCTAGCGACACCGGGGAGCTGTTTTTT.

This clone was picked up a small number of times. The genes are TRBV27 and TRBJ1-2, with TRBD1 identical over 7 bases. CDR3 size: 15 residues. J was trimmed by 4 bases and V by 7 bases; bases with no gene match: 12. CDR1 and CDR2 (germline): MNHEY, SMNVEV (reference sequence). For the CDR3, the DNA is TGTGCCAGCAAGGACAGGCCGGATGGGTCCTATGGCTACACCTTC. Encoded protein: CASKDRPDGSYGYTF.

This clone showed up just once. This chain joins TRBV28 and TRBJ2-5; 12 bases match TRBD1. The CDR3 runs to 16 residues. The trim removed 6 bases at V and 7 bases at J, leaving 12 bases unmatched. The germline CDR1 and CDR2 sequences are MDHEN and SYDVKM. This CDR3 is CASSLWDRGLVGTQYF. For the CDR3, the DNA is TGTGCCAGCAGCCTGTGGGACAGGGGGCTCGTCGGGACCCAGTACTTC.

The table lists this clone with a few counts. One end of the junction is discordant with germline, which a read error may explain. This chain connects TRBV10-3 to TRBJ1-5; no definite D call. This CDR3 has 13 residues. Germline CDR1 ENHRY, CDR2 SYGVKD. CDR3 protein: CAITEDARGPQHF. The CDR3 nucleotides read TGTGCCATCACTGAGGACGCTCGGGGGCCCCAGCATTTT.

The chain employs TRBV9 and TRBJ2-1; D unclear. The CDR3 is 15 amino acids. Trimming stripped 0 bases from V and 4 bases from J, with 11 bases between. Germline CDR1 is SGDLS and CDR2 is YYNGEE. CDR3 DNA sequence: TGTGCCAGCAGCGTAGGCAGATATCGATACAATGAGCAGTTCTTC. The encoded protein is CASSVGRYRYNEQFF.

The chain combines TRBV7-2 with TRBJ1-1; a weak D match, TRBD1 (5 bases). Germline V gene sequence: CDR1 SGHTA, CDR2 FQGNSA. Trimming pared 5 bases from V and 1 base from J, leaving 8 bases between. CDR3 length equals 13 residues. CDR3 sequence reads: CASSTDRNTEAFF. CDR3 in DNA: TGTGCCAGCAGCACCGACAGGAACACTGAAGCTTTCTTT.